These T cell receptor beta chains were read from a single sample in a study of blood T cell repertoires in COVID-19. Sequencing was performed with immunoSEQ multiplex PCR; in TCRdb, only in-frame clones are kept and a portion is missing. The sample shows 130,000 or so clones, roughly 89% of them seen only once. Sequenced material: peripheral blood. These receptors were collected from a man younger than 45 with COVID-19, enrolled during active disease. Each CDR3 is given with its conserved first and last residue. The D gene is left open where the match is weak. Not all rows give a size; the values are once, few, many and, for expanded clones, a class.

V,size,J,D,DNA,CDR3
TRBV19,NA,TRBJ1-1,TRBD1,TGTGCCAGTAGTACCCTAACGACAGGGGCGAACACTGAAGCTTTCTTT,CASSTLTTGANTEAFF
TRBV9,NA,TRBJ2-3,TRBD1,TGTGCCAGCAGCGCGGGACAGGGGCCTTCGAGCACAGATACGCAGTATTTT,CASSAGQGPSSTDTQYF
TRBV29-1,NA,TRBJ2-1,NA,TGCAGCGTTGAAGAGGGAGGAGGGGGCGGTGAGCAGTTCTTC,CSVEEGGGGGEQFF
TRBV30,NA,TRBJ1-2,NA,TGTGCCTGGAGTGTATCCCCTGCGGATGGCTACACCTTC,CAWSVSPADGYTF
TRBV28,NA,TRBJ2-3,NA,TGTGCCAGCAGTTCCCCCCGGGCCAGGGCAATCACAGATACGCAGTATTTT,CASSSPRARAITDTQYF
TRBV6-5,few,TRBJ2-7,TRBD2,TGTGCCAGCAGTTTGATAGCGGGAGGGCCCTACGAGCAGTACTTC,CASSLIAGGPYEQYF
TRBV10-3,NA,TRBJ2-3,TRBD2,TGTGCCACCGGAGCGGGAGCGCCTTCACATACGCAGTATTTT,CATGAGAPSHTQYF
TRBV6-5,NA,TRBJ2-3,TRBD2,TGTGCCAGCAGCCCCGGGGGGGTGCGCACAGATACGCAGTATTTT,CASSPGGVRTDTQYF
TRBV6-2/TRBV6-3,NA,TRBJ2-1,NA,TGTGCCAGCAGTTACCGGAGTTACTCCTACAATGAGCAGTTCTTC,CASSYRSYSYNEQFF
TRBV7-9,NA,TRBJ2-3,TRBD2,TGTGCCAGCAGCCCAGCTAGCGGGAGGGCCGCAGATACGCAGTATTTT,CASSPASGRAADTQYF
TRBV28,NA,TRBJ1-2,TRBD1,TGTGCCAGCCAATCGGGACAGTTGGGAGGCTACACCTTC,CASQSGQLGGYTF
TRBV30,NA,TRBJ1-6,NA,TGTGCCTGGAGAACAGGGAGCTCCTATAATTCACCCCTCCACTTT,CAWRTGSSYNSPLHF
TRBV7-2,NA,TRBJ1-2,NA,TGTGCCAGCAGCTTAGGACAGAAGACACGCTTCACCTTC,CASSLGQKTRFTF
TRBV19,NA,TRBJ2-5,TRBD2,TGTGCCAGTAGTCTAGCGGGAGTAGAGACCCAGTACTTC,CASSLAGVETQYF
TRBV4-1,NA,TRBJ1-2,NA,TGCGCCAGCAGACAGCCCGGGAGCAGGTATGGCTACACCTTC,CASRQPGSRYGYTF
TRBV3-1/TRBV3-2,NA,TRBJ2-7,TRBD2,TGTGCCAGCAGCCAAGGGTCGGCGGGGGAAACAAACGAGCAGTACTTC,CASSQGSAGETNEQYF
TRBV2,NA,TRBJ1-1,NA,TGTGGGGGAGGGGGAGAACATGCTTTCTTT,CGGGGEHAFF
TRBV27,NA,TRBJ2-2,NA,TGTGCCAGCTCAAACAGGGTAGTAGATTCGAACACCGGGGAGCTGTTTTTT,CASSNRVVDSNTGELFF
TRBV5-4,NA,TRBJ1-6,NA,TGTGCCAGCAGCGTCCAGGGTAAGAAGTCACCCCTCCACTTT,CASSVQGKKSPLHF
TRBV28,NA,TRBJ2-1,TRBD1,TGTGCCAGCAGAAGAGAAGGGACAGTATACAATGAGCAGTTCTTC,CASRREGTVYNEQFF
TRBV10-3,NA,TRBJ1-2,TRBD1,TGTGCCATCAGTGAGCCTGCTACAGGGGTCGATGGCTACACCTTC,CAISEPATGVDGYTF
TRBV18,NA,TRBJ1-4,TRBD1,TGTGCCAGCTCACTTGACAGGGCAAGTGAAAAACTGTTTTTT,CASSLDRASEKLFF
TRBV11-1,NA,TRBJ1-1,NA,TGTGCCAGCAGCTTATACTCCCGAATGGACACTGAAGCTTTCTTT,CASSLYSRMDTEAFF
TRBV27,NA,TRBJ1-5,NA,TGTGCCAGCAGTTACAGAGACAATCAGCCCCAGCATTTT,CASSYRDNQPQHF
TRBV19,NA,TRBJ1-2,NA,TGTGCCGGGGGGGGACGGAACTACACCTTC,CAGGGRNYTF
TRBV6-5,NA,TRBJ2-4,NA,TGTGCCAGCCGAGGGGGGACAGCTGAAAGGATTCAGTACTTC,CASRGGTAERIQYF
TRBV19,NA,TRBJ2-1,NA,TGTGCCAGTAGTAGGGGGGTCTCCTACAATGAGCAGTTCTTC,CASSRGVSYNEQFF
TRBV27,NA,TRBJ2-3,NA,TGTGCCAGCAGCCTCGGTTTCGGGAGAGGCGAAGATACGCAGTATTTT,CASSLGFGRGEDTQYF
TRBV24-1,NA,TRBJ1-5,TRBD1,TGTGCCACCAGTGATCGGGACAGGGTCAATCAGCCCCAGCATTTT,CATSDRDRVNQPQHF
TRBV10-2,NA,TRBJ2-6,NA,TGCGCCAGCACCGGGAATGGGGCCAACGTCCTGACTTTC,CASTGNGANVLTF
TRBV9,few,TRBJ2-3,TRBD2,TGTGCCAGCAGCGTACTGACGGGAGGGCAAGGAGATACGCAGTATTTT,CASSVLTGGQGDTQYF
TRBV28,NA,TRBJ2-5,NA,TGTGCCAGCAGCGCGGACAGAGACAACCAAGAGACCCAGTACTTC,CASSADRDNQETQYF
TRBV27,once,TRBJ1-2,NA,TGTGCCAGCAGTTTCGGAGGATATGTTGGCTACACCTTC,CASSFGGYVGYTF
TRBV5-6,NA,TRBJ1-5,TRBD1,TGTGCCAGCAGCTGGTGGACAGGGCATAGCAATCAGCCCCAGCATTTT,CASSWWTGHSNQPQHF
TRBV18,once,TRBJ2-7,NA,TGTGCCAGCTCACGAGAGGGCAGGTACTACGAGCAGTACTTC,CASSREGRYYEQYF
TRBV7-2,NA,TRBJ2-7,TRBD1,TGTGCCAGCAGCTTCGGGACAGGTGGAGCCCCTCAGTACTTC,CASSFGTGGAPQYF
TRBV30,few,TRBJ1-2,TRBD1,TGTGCCTGGAGTCCTCTTGGACAGGTCTATGGCTACACCTTC,CAWSPLGQVYGYTF
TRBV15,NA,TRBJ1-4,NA,TGTGCCACCAGCAGAGATCTTGGCGCAGGAGGGGAAAAACTGTTTTTT,CATSRDLGAGGEKLFF
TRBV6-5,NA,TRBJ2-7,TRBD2,TGTGCCAGCTCGCGGGAGTCCTACGAGCAGTACTTC,CASSRESYEQYF
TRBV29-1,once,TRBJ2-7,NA,TGCAGCGTTGAAATTACAGGGTACTCCTACGAGCAGTACTTC,CSVEITGYSYEQYF